A single sample is the source of the 15 T cell receptor beta chains below, sequenced in a study of T cells in localized non-small cell lung cancer. Only in-frame clones appear in the TCRdb table, and some are missing; sequencing was by immunoSEQ multiplex PCR. The sample has 52,000 or so clones, 80% to 85% seen once; the top ten hold roughly 15%. The sample was peripheral blood mononuclear cells, taken before any cancer treatment. The source of these receptors is a man aged 35-69 years with stage III lung adenocarcinoma.

The chain carries TRBV20-1 and TRBJ1-2, with D perhaps matching TRBD1 (5 bases). The germline CDR1 and CDR2 sequences are DFQATT and SNEGSKA (reference sequence). Trimming removed 4 bases from V and 5 bases from J, with 8 bases in between. The CDR3 has 11 amino acids. The CDR3 is CSANTGYGYTF. In DNA form, the CDR3 reads TGCAGTGCTAATACAGGATATGGCTACACCTTC.

This chain links TRBV6-6 with TRBJ2-3, with D uncertain. The CDR3 has 14 amino acids. V lost 7 bases and J lost 2, with 13 bases in between. From germline, CDR1 is MNHNY and CDR2 SVGAGI (reference sequence). The CDR3 region is CASKFDSSTDTQYF. The CDR3 DNA is TGTGCCAGCAAATTCGACTCGTCCACAGATACGCAGTATTTT.

V and J are TRBV9 and TRBJ2-2; 11 nucleotides agree with TRBD1. Per the germline V gene, CDR1 is SGDLS and CDR2 is YYNGEE. The CDR3 is made up of 16 amino acids. V lost 0 bases, J lost 4 bases, and 2 bases stayed unmatched. CDR3 residues: CASSVEDRGPTGELFF. CDR3 coding DNA: TGTGCCAGCAGCGTAGAGGACAGGGGGCCCACCGGGGAGCTGTTTTTT.

CDR3 DNA: TGTGCCAGCAGCGGCCCCCGGGGATACGAGCAGTACTTC. This sequence encodes CASSGPRGYEQYF. This rearrangement joins TRBV9 to TRBJ2-7; D may be TRBD2 (5 bases). Trimming removed 3 bases at V and 4 bases at J, with 11 bases between. The CDR3 runs 13 residues. Germline lookup yields CDR1 SGDLS and CDR2 YYNGEE.

The V gene is TRBV4-2, the J gene TRBJ2-3, with D unresolved. Germline values: CDR1 LGHNA, CDR2 YNFKEQ. The CDR3 has 14 amino acids. V lost 6 bases and J lost 6, with 16 bases in between. The DNA of the CDR3 is TGTGCCAGCAGTCTCCCTTTACGGTTTGATACGCAGTATTTT. Encoded protein: CASSLPLRFDTQYF.

The chain carries TRBV7-2 and TRBJ2-5, with D perhaps matching TRBD1 (6 bases). This CDR3 has 14 amino acids. Germline V gene sequence: CDR1 SGHTA, CDR2 FQGNSA. Trimming took off 0 bases at V and 1 base at J, with 6 bases between the two ends. The CDR3 reads CASSLAGAQETQYF. The DNA of the CDR3 is TGTGCCAGCAGCTTAGCGGGGGCCCAAGAGACCCAGTACTTC.

This chain joins TRBV4-1 and TRBJ2-7, with 8 bases fitting TRBD2. The germline V gene has CDR1 MGHRA and CDR2 YSYEKL. Trimming at V came to 3 bases and at J to 3 bases, leaving 7 bases not matched to a gene. CDR3 size: 15 residues. The CDR3 here is CASSQKAGAVYEQYF. DNA for the CDR3: TGCGCCAGCAGCCAGAAAGCGGGAGCGGTCTACGAGCAGTACTTC.

Many counts were recorded for this clone. The chain combines TRBV2 with TRBJ1-1; D remains unclear. CDR1 is SNHLY and CDR2 is FYNNEI in the germline V gene. V was pared by 5 bases and J by 1 base, with 8 bases between. This CDR3 has 13 amino acids. CDR3 bases: TGTGCCAGCAGTCCTGGGAGGAACACTGAAGCTTTCTTT. Protein: CASSPGRNTEAFF.

The chain uses TRBV7-2 and TRBJ1-1; D gene ambiguous. V lost 4 bases, J lost 0 bases, and 12 bases lay in between. Germline-derived CDR1 and CDR2 are SGHTA and FQGNSA. The CDR3 loop spans 15 amino acids. DNA for the CDR3: TGTGCCAGCAGCTGGAACGGACTTATGAACACTGAAGCTTTCTTT. Its translation: CASSWNGLMNTEAFF.

This chain links TRBV6-5 with TRBJ1-1, with a weak D call TRBD1 (5 bases). Germline V CDR1 and CDR2: MNHEY, SVGAGI. The CDR3 contains 13 residues. V lost 2 bases to trimming and J lost 4 bases, with 8 bases between them. The CDR3 sequence is CASSYGHPTEAFF. The CDR3 bases are TGTGCCAGCAGTTACGGACACCCCACTGAAGCTTTCTTT.

The genes are TRBV9 and TRBJ2-7; D may be TRBD2 (5 bases). Germline V gene sequence: CDR1 SGDLS, CDR2 YYNGEE. The CDR3 runs to 14 residues. Trimming removed 5 bases at V and 1 base at J, with 13 bases between. This CDR3 is CASSAMSGSYEQYF. In DNA form, the CDR3 reads TGTGCCAGCAGTGCCATGAGCGGATCCTACGAGCAGTACTTC.

The chain joins TRBV28 to TRBJ2-6; 7 nucleotides match TRBD1. Germline values: CDR1 MDHEN, CDR2 SYDVKM. J lost 3 bases, V lost 5 bases, and 4 bases had no gene match. The CDR3 covers 15 residues. Here the CDR3 reads CASSTGVVGANVLTF. CDR3 coding DNA: TGTGCCAGCAGTACAGGGGTAGTTGGGGCCAACGTCCTGACTTTC.

The gene calls are TRBV11-3 and TRBJ2-7; the match to TRBD1 covers 10 bases. V dropped 4 bases and J dropped 2; count of bases not matched to a gene: 8. Germline values: CDR1 SGHNT, CDR2 YENEEA. The CDR3 has 16 residues. The CDR3 protein is CASSYSFGQGAYEQYF. As DNA, the CDR3 is TGTGCCAGCAGCTACTCTTTTGGACAGGGGGCCTACGAGCAGTACTTC.

V and J are TRBV7-2 and TRBJ2-7; 11 bases are a match to TRBD2. Germline trimming cut 3 bases from V and 1 base from J; bases unmatched to any gene: 2. CDR1 is SGHTA, CDR2 FQGNSA, per germline. The length of the CDR3 is 15 residues. The CDR3 reads CASSLLAGGSYEQYF. CDR3 nucleotides: TGTGCCAGCAGCTTGCTAGCGGGGGGATCCTACGAGCAGTACTTC. The whole variable domain, filled in from reference TRBV7-2 and TRBJ2-7, reads GAGVSQSPSNKVTEKGKDVELRCDPISGHTALYWYRQSLGQGLEFLIYFQGNSAPDKSGLPSDRFSAERTGGSVSTLTIQRTQQEDSAVYLCASSLLAGGSYEQYFGPGTRLTVT.

The V gene is TRBV25-1, the J gene TRBJ1-2; D might be TRBD1 (6 bases). The V end lost 3 bases, the J end lost 2 bases, and 10 bases lay between the germline ends. The germline V gene encodes CDR1 MGHDK and CDR2 SYGVNS. This CDR3 region has 14 residues. In DNA, the CDR3 is TGTGCCAGCAGTGATCTGGGACAAAACTATGGCTACACCTTC. Translated: CASSDLGQNYGYTF.